The rows below give T cell receptor beta chains drawn from one sample of a study of T cell responses to AZD1222 COVID-19 vaccine. Using immunoSEQ multiplex PCR, the repertoire was profiled, and TCRdb retains in-frame clones only, with some absent. The sample holds about 140,000 clones, 80% to 95% seen once. The sample here was peripheral blood, taken 28 days after the second AZD1222 dose. The receptors shown here come from an adult who received the AZD1222 COVID-19 vaccine. CDR3s include the opening cysteine and the closing phenylalanine or tryptophan. D genes are given only for firm matches. Clone sizes are given selectively: once, few, many, or a class where the clone is expanded.

d_call: -
clone_size: -
v_call: TRBV4-1
j_call: TRBJ1-1
cdr3_length: 15
cdr3_aa: CASSHPGRLNTEAFF
cdr3_nt: TGCGCCAGCAGCCACCCGGGCAGGTTGAACACTGAAGCTTTCTTT

d_call: TRBD2
clone_size: -
v_call: TRBV10-3
j_call: TRBJ2-1
cdr3_length: 16
cdr3_aa: CAISRLAGGDLNEQFF
cdr3_nt: TGTGCCATCAGCCGACTAGCGGGAGGGGATTTGAATGAGCAGTTCTTC

d_call: -
clone_size: -
v_call: TRBV6-5
j_call: TRBJ1-1
cdr3_length: 13
cdr3_aa: CASSQRTGGIAFF
cdr3_nt: TGTGCCAGCAGTCAAAGGACGGGGGGAATAGCTTTCTTT

d_call: TRBD1
clone_size: once
v_call: TRBV5-1
j_call: TRBJ1-4
cdr3_length: 15
cdr3_aa: CASSSGQGAERYLFF
cdr3_nt: TGCGCCAGCAGCTCGGGACAGGGGGCCGAGAGGTATCTGTTTTTT

d_call: -
clone_size: -
v_call: TRBV7-2
j_call: TRBJ2-1
cdr3_length: 15
cdr3_aa: CASSLDSALNNEQFF
cdr3_nt: TGTGCCAGCAGCTTAGATTCAGCGTTGAACAATGAGCAGTTCTTC

d_call: -
clone_size: once
v_call: TRBV28
j_call: TRBJ1-3
cdr3_length: 15
cdr3_aa: CASSFPGGAGNTIYF
cdr3_nt: TGTGCCAGCAGTTTTCCCGGGGGTGCAGGAAACACCATATATTTT

d_call: -
clone_size: -
v_call: TRBV12-3/TRBV12-4
j_call: TRBJ1-6
cdr3_length: 13
cdr3_aa: CASSLGDSSPLHF
cdr3_nt: TGTGCCAGCAGTTTAGGAGACAGTTCACCCCTCCACTTT

d_call: TRBD2
clone_size: -
v_call: TRBV6-2/TRBV6-3
j_call: TRBJ2-1
cdr3_length: 19
cdr3_aa: CASSYRPGLARSSYNEQFF
cdr3_nt: TGTGCCAGCAGTTACAGACCGGGACTAGCGAGAAGCTCCTACAATGAGCAGTTCTTC

d_call: -
clone_size: -
v_call: TRBV7-9
j_call: TRBJ1-2
cdr3_length: 15
cdr3_aa: CASSWGAWAVYGYTF
cdr3_nt: TGTGCCAGCAGCTGGGGGGCCTGGGCGGTCTATGGCTACACCTTC

d_call: TRBD2
clone_size: -
v_call: TRBV3-1/TRBV3-2
j_call: TRBJ2-3
cdr3_length: 13
cdr3_aa: CASRTSGTDTQYF
cdr3_nt: TGTGCCAGCCGCACTAGCGGCACAGATACGCAGTATTTT